The sequence of this T cell receptor (beta chain) was determined in a study of OX40 agonist ivuxolimab in advanced cancers. With respect to the entire study: Ivuxolimab, which targeted the costimulatory receptor OX40 (CD134), was an agonistic, fully human IgG2 monoclonal antibody. Intravenous ivuxolimab was administered to patients every 2 weeks at six dose levels: 0.01, 0.1, 0.3, 1.5, 3 and 10 mg/kg. Of the roughly 52 patients in dose escalation, around 20 had hepatocellular carcinoma, about 15 had melanoma, 9 had renal cell carcinoma and 9 had head and neck cancer. In the dose-escalation cohort, 82.7% of patients were male, and the mean age was around 65 years with a range of about 20 to 80. Prior anti-PD-1, anti-PD-L1 or anti-CTLA-4 therapy was permitted, and approximately 39% of dose-escalation patients had received checkpoint inhibitors. Partial responses were achieved by three dose-escalation patients, of whom one had hepatocellular carcinoma and two had cutaneous melanoma. Peripheral TCRbeta sequencing was intended to test whether TCR sequence diversity was altered and clonal T-cell expansion was caused by ivuxolimab. The paper describes the monotherapy dose-escalation part (N of about 50 patients) of the phase I trial of ivuxolimab. Overall study results and their limits: In partial responders in the 0.1-3.0 mg/kg groups, normalized peripheral clonal expansion was found to be among the lowest, especially among CD8+ T cells. Which antigens the clonally expanded peripheral T cells were specific for was not determined. After ivuxolimab, CD8+ T cells had more expanded clones than CD4+ T cells on average. At doses of 0.1 to 3.0 mg/kg, clonal expansion of both CD4+ and CD8+ T cells in blood was seen between baseline and week 6. Low levels of normalized T-cell clonal expansion were also seen in some patients who did not respond.

Patients with autoimmune disease history or receiving systemic immunosuppression were excluded from the trial. Peripheral blood for TCR sequencing was drawn from every dose cohort at baseline, at cycle 4 day 1 and at cycle 7 day 1. Samples came from an open-label, multicenter, first-in-human phase I dose-escalation trial of ivuxolimab. Adults with locally advanced or metastatic melanoma, renal cell carcinoma, hepatocellular carcinoma or head and neck squamous cell carcinoma were enrolled in the trial. Before TCR sequencing, CD4+ and CD8+ T cells were separately sorted from peripheral blood. For sequencing of the TCRbeta CDR3 region, genomic DNA was extracted from the sorted cells. TCRbeta CDR3 regions were sequenced using the immunoSEQ Assay. TCRdb stores this immuneACCESS table with in-frame sequences only. Part of the clones is absent; in the studies checked, under half of the shortfall reflects unresolved V genes, and no reason is known for the rest. This sample lists 10,000 to 15,000 clones; 65% to 80% were detected once. The top ten hold roughly 30% of the sample.

A remark on this clone: Its antigen is still unknown. It has no much larger one-base neighbor in the sample; base qualities were not kept.

The germline V gene supplies CDR1 LGHNA and CDR2 YSLEER. The trim is 0 bases for V and 2 bases for J, with a gap of 14 bases between the germline ends. From the cysteine up to the phenylalanine, the CDR3 has a length of 16 residues. Of all the DNA, just the CDR3 is kept, 48 bases in frame from base 1. This clonotype originated in an adult with an advanced solid tumor such as melanoma, head and neck, liver or kidney cancer. The chain links TRBV4-3 with TRBJ2-7; TRBD2 could be the D gene, as 6 bases match. Sample: CD4+ or CD8+ T cells sorted from blood, taken in a trial of the OX40 agonist ivuxolimab. The DNA sequence is as follows: TGCGCCAGCAGCCAAGATTGGGGCGGAGGGGCCTACGAGCAGTACTTC. Translated, it gives CASSQDWGGGAYEQYF.